This T cell receptor (beta chain) was documented in a study of read filtering for tumor transcriptome and immune sequencing. Study overall: Transcriptome libraries were built from DNase-treated RNA.

This clonotype showed up many times. Its antigen is currently unknown. General study findings and limits: This fraction held mixed bone marrow immune cells after CD138-negative sorting.

Molecular barcoded adaptors covering alpha/delta and beta/gamma chains were used on about 0.4 ug RNA. MiXCR was run by TCRdb on the reads, yielding one entry per CDR3 protein. The top ten clones hold around 45% of a sample with tens of thousands of distinct CDR3 sequences, more than 11% of them seen once. The trim removed 2 bases at V and 2 bases at J, leaving 4 bases unmatched. Germline V CDR1 and CDR2: SGHRS, YFSETQ. The CDR3 is 15 amino acids. The sequence derives from a donor aged 40 or older with multiple myeloma. The chain employs TRBV5-1 and TRBJ2-1; 7 positions agree with TRBD1. Sequences were obtained from a population of CD138-negative cells sorted from bone marrow. The CDR3 DNA reads TGCGCCAGCAGCTTAACAGGGGAGCCCTACAATGAGCAGTTCTTC. Amino acids: CASSLTGEPYNEQFF. The entire variable domain, with the rest obtained from reference TRBV5-1 and TRBJ2-1, is as follows: KAGVTQTPRYLIKTRGQQVTLSCSPISGHRSVSWYQQTPGQGLQFLFEYFSETQRNKGNFPGRFSGRQFSNSRSEMNVSTLELGDSALYLCASSLTGEPYNEQFFGPGTRLTVL.